This is a list of T cell receptor beta chains from one sample in a study of T cell repertoires in cytomegalovirus infection. Each CDR3 protein gets one entry after TCRdb re-called the reads with MiXCR. Of roughly 860,000 distinct CDR3 sequences in the sample, 32% were seen once. Their recognized antigens are unknown. This sample comprised cultured CD8+ T cells from PBMCs, obtained from culture after CMV antigen stimulation. Receptors originate from a human donor in good health (CMV status not recorded). Some clones in this sample may be carry-over from other donors' samples. Both conserved end residues are part of each CDR3. D genes are given only for firm matches. Expanded clones are given a class, and other clones once, few, many or no size at all.

DNA,CDR3,size,V,J,D
TGTGCCAGCTCGGGACTAGCGGGGGACGCCCCACGAGAGACCCAGTACTTC,CASSGLAGDAPRETQYF,few,TRBV12-3/TRBV12-4,TRBJ2-5,TRBD2
TGTGCCAGCAGCCCGGGGGGTGGGTACCAAGAGACCCAGTACTTC,CASSPGGGYQETQYF,many,TRBV7-2,TRBJ2-5,TRBD2
TGTGCCAGCAGCTTACGGGGAGTGAGCAAGGATGAGCAGTTCTTC,CASSLRGVSKDEQFF,few,TRBV7-9,TRBJ2-1,NA
TGTGCCAGCAGCTTAGATTTAGGGGGCTATGGCTACACCTTC,CASSLDLGGYGYTF,many,TRBV11-2,TRBJ1-2,NA
TGTGCCAGCAGTCCGACAGGGGGTATTGAGCAGTTCTTC,CASSPTGGIEQFF,NA,TRBV27,TRBJ2-1,TRBD1
TGTGCCAGCAGTCTAGGGACAGGCGCAACGACCCAGTACTTC,CASSLGTGATTQYF,NA,TRBV6-5,TRBJ2-5,TRBD1
TGTGCCAGCAGTTTCCCCGGGGGCCGGCCCTTTTCCTACAATGAGCAGTTCTTC,CASSFPGGRPFSYNEQFF,few,TRBV12-3/TRBV12-4,TRBJ2-1,NA
TGTGCCAGTAGTGGGGGATCGGTATACAATGAGCAGTTCTTC,CASSGGSVYNEQFF,NA,TRBV19,TRBJ2-1,NA
TGTGCCAGCAGCCTAGGACACCAAGAGACCCAGTACTTC,CASSLGHQETQYF,many,TRBV7-9,TRBJ2-5,NA
TGCAGTGCTCCAAGTGAGGCGGCCGCCGACTATGGCTACACCTTC,CSAPSEAAADYGYTF,NA,TRBV20-1,TRBJ1-2,NA
TGTGCCAGCGGACGGGCCGGGACAGGTCAAAACACCATATATTTT,CASGRAGTGQNTIYF,many,TRBV6-1,TRBJ1-3,TRBD1
TGTGCCGCGCGATTTCCCCAGGACAGGGACTATGGCTACACCTTC,CAARFPQDRDYGYTF,NA,TRBV5-4,TRBJ1-2,TRBD1
TGTGCCAGCAGGCCCCAGTCCGAGAGACACTATGGCTACACCTTC,CASRPQSERHYGYTF,NA,TRBV27,TRBJ1-2,NA
TGCGCCAGCAGCCAAGAAACTCAAAGGACCCTCCACTTT,CASSQETQRTLHF,NA,TRBV4-1,TRBJ1-6,NA
TGTGCCAGTAGTATAAAGGGGGTGTACAATGAGCAGTTCTTC,CASSIKGVYNEQFF,NA,TRBV19,TRBJ2-1,NA
TGTGCCAGCAGACCTACAGGGGCTGGCTACACCTTC,CASRPTGAGYTF,few,TRBV7-2,TRBJ1-2,TRBD1
TGCGCCAGCAGCCAAAGGGAGAATCAGCCCCAGCATTTT,CASSQRENQPQHF,few,TRBV4-1,TRBJ1-5,NA
TGTGCCAGCAGTCAGTCAGGGACAGGGGGTGAAGCTTTCTTT,CASSQSGTGGEAFF,NA,TRBV7-9,TRBJ1-1,TRBD1
TGTGCCAGCAGTTTCCCGGATGACCTCAATCAGCCCCAGCATTTT,CASSFPDDLNQPQHF,NA,TRBV28,TRBJ1-5,NA
TGTGCCAGCAGCCCAAGGACAGTTCCCGTGGGCTACACCTTC,CASSPRTVPVGYTF,NA,TRBV5-4,TRBJ1-2,NA